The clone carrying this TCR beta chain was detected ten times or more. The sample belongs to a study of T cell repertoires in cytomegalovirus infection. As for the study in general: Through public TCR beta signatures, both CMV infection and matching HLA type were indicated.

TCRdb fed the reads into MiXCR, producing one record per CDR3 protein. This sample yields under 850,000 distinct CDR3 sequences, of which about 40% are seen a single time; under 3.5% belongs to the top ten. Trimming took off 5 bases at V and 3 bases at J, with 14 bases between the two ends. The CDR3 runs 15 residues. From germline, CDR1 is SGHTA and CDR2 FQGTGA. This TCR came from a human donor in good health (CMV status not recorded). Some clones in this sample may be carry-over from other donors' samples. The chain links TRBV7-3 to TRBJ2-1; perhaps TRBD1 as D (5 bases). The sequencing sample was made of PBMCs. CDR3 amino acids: CASSATGLVYNEQFF. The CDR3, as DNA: TGTGCCAGCAGCGCAACAGGTTTGGTCTACAATGAGCAGTTCTTC. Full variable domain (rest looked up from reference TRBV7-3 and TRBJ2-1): GAGVSQTPSNKVTEKGKYVELRCDPISGHTALYWYRQSLGQGPEFLIYFQGTGAADDSGLPNDRFFAVRPEGSVSTLKIQRTERGDSAVYLCASSATGLVYNEQFFGPGTRLTVL.